A single sample is the source of the 19 T cell receptor beta chains below, sequenced in a study of blood T cell repertoires in COVID-19. Some clones are missing from TCRdb's copy, which holds only in-frame ones; the method was immunoSEQ multiplex PCR. The sample carries tens of thousands of clones, roughly nine tenths recorded once. Sequenced input: peripheral blood. The receptors derive from a man in his sixties or seventies with acute or convalescent COVID-19.

This chain links TRBV6-6 with TRBJ1-3, with 9 positions matching TRBD1. Germline V gene data show CDR1 as MNHNY and CDR2 as SVGAGI (reference sequence). V dropped 8 bases and J dropped 1; count of bases not matched to a gene: 9. This CDR3 comprises 16 residues. CDR3 DNA: TGTGCCAGCTTGGGACAGGGCCTACTTTCTGGAAACACCATATATTTT. Residues: CASLGQGLLSGNTIYF.

In this sample, this clone turned up once. This chain connects TRBV27 to TRBJ1-4; the D gene is possibly TRBD1 (5 bases). Germline V gene lookup returns CDR1 MNHEY and CDR2 SMNVEV (reference sequence). The CDR3 has 13 amino acids. V lost 5 bases to trimming and J lost 5 bases, with 9 bases between them. The CDR3 loop is CASSPRVNEKLFF. CDR3 DNA sequence: TGTGCCAGCAGTCCCAGGGTCAATGAAAAACTGTTTTTT.

The gene calls are TRBV21-1 and TRBJ2-1; TRBD1 reflects the table's D call only, with no check against the DNA. TRBV21-1 is designated a pseudogene. The CDR3 is 12 residues long. The CDR3 region has the DNA TGTGCCAGCAACCTCCTGGGGCATGAGCAGTTCTTC. Translated, it gives CASNLLGHEQFF.

This chain uses TRBV6-4 with TRBJ2-2; 8 nucleotides line up with TRBD1. After removal of 5 bases from V and 2 bases from J, the junction contained 4 bases not matched to a gene. The germline gives CDR1 MRHNA, CDR2 SNTAGT. The CDR3 runs to 15 residues. This CDR3 reads CASSPDRGNTGELFF. CDR3 nucleotides: TGTGCCAGCAGTCCCGACAGGGGAAACACCGGGGAGCTGTTTTTT.

The chain combines TRBV7-9 with TRBJ2-1; D is unclear. Trimming shortened V by 5 bases and J by 0 bases, and 11 bases separated the two germline ends. Germline V CDR1 and CDR2: SEHNR, FQNEAQ (reference sequence). The CDR3 runs 15 residues. The CDR3 coding sequence is TGTGCCAGCAGCCCAGGCCGTAGCTCCTACAATGAGCAGTTCTTC. Its translation: CASSPGRSSYNEQFF. The whole variable domain, filled in from reference TRBV7-9 and TRBJ2-1, reads DTGVSQNPRHKITKRGQNVTFRCDPISEHNRLYWYRQTLGQGPEFLTYFQNEAQLEKSRLLSDRFSAERPKGSFSTLEIQRTEQGDSAMYLCASSPGRSSYNEQFFGPGTRLTVL.

The chain uses TRBV30 and TRBJ1-5; tentatively, D is TRBD1 (6 bases). Per germline, CDR1 GTSNPN and CDR2 SVGIG (reference sequence). Trimming left V 5 bases short and J 3 bases short, with 8 bases between. This CDR3 region has 12 residues. The CDR3 DNA follows: TGTGCCTGGGACAGGTTCAATCAGCCCCAGCATTTT. Residues: CAWDRFNQPQHF.

V is TRBV7-8 and J is TRBJ1-2, with 9 nucleotides matching TRBD1. This CDR3 region has 15 residues. Trimming at V came to 5 bases and at J to 5 bases, leaving 9 bases not matched to a gene. The V gene's germline CDR1 is SGHVS and CDR2 FQNEAQ. The CDR3 here is CASSPGQGTSYGYTF. DNA of the CDR3: TGTGCCAGCAGCCCCGGACAGGGGACCTCTTATGGCTACACCTTC.

J is TRBJ1-5 and V is TRBV11-1; D unclear. CDR3 length equals 13 residues. Germline lookup yields CDR1 SGHAT and CDR2 FQDESV (reference sequence). Trimming left V 2 bases short and J 10 bases short, with 12 bases between. CDR3 in amino acids: CASSLSSIGPQHF. DNA for the CDR3: TGTGCCAGCAGCTTATCATCCATTGGCCCCCAGCATTTT.

The CDR3: CAKNRGASGYTF. The CDR3 DNA follows: TGTGCCAAGAACAGGGGAGCAAGTGGCTACACCTTC. The rearrangement uses TRBV2 and TRBJ1-2, with TRBD1 matching 7 bases. CDR3 length equals 12 residues. Trimming cost V 10 bases and J 7 bases; bases outside gene matches: 9. CDR1 and CDR2 (germline): SNHLY, FYNNEI.

In the case of this clone: The same CDR3 also results from other DNA sequences found in this sample. This chain joins TRBV19 and TRBJ1-2, with D tentatively TRBD1 (6 bases). The CDR3 is 13 amino acids. The germline gives CDR1 LNHDA, CDR2 SQIVND (reference sequence). Between the trimmed V and J ends, which lost 6 bases and 4 bases, there was a span of 12 bases. In DNA form, the CDR3 reads TGTGCCAGTAGCCTCAGGGGTAGCTATGGCTACACCTTC. Protein: CASSLRGSYGYTF.

This clone has just one count. V gene TRBV19 combines with J gene TRBJ2-3; TRBD1 aligns across 9 bases. This CDR3 is built from 15 residues. From germline, CDR1 is LNHDA and CDR2 SQIVND (reference sequence). Losses at the gene ends were 1 base for V and 7 bases for J; bases not matched to a gene: 6. The CDR3 DNA is TGTGCCAGTAGTATAGGGACAGGGGTTATGTATACGCAGTATTTT. Its protein product is CASSIGTGVMYTQYF. Based on the CDR3 plus reference TRBV19 and TRBJ2-3, the full variable domain is DGGITQSPKYLFRKEGQNVTLSCEQNLNHDAMYWYRQDPGQGLRLIYYSQIVNDFQKGDIAEGYSVSREKKESFPLTVTSAQKNPTAFYLCASSIGTGVMYTQYFGPGTRLTVL.

The V call is TRBV5-1, the J call TRBJ2-5, with TRBD2 matching 13 bases. The CDR3 runs 15 residues. V shed 3 bases and J 2 bases; nucleotides not matched to a gene: 1. Germline V gene lookup returns CDR1 SGHRS and CDR2 YFSETQ. The CDR3 coding sequence is TGCGCCAGCAGCTGGGGACTAGCGGGGCAAGAGACCCAGTACTTC. It encodes CASSWGLAGQETQYF.

V usage is TRBV11-2 and J usage is TRBJ2-1; D not resolved. Trimming removed 1 base from V and 0 bases from J, with 10 bases in between. The CDR3 has 16 amino acids. Looked up from germline, CDR1 is SGHAT and CDR2 is FQNNGV. CDR3 amino acids: CASSLVSGFSYNEQFF. CDR3 sequence (DNA): TGTGCCAGCAGCTTAGTTTCAGGCTTCTCCTACAATGAGCAGTTCTTC. The variable domain in full, completed from reference TRBV11-2 and TRBJ2-1, reads EAGVAQSPRYKIIEKRQSVAFWCNPISGHATLYWYQQILGQGPKLLIQFQNNGVVDDSQLPKDRFSAERLKGVDSTLKIQPAKLEDSAVYLCASSLVSGFSYNEQFFGPGTRLTVL.

The rearrangement joins TRBV25-1 to TRBJ1-1, with D possibly matching TRBD1 (5 bases). With 1 base removed from V and 4 bases from J, the gap between germline ends came to 10 bases. The CDR3 spans 14 residues. Germline V gene data show CDR1 as MGHDK and CDR2 as SYGVNS. The CDR3 DNA is TGTGCCAGCAGTGAATTACCCGGGGGCACTGAAGCTTTCTTT. Protein: CASSELPGGTEAFF.

The rearrangement joins TRBV5-1 to TRBJ2-7; TRBD1 agrees at 9 bases. Germline V gene sequence: CDR1 SGHRS, CDR2 YFSETQ. V lost 4 bases, J lost 9 bases, and 8 bases stayed unmatched. The CDR3 extends over 13 amino acids. The CDR3 bases are TGCGCCAGCAGCGATAGGGACAGGGAGGTGCAGTACTTC. Amino acids: CASSDRDREVQYF.

For the CDR3, the DNA is TGTGCCAGCTCACCTCTTGGGGACAGGGCTAACGAGCAGTACTTC. This encodes CASSPLGDRANEQYF. The V call is TRBV18, the J call TRBJ2-7; 9 positions agree with TRBD1. Germline V gene lookup returns CDR1 KGHSH and CDR2 LQKENI. J was trimmed by 5 bases and V by 3 bases; bases with no gene match: 8. There are 15 residues in the CDR3.

The rearrangement joins TRBV11-2 to TRBJ2-7; 7 bases are shared with TRBD1. From germline, CDR1 is SGHAT and CDR2 FQNNGV. There are 15 residues in the CDR3. The V segment lost 3 bases and the J segment 4 bases; nucleotides outside the gene matches: 9. The CDR3: CASSFDQGVVYEQYF. CDR3 coding DNA: TGTGCCAGCAGCTTTGATCAGGGGGTAGTATACGAGCAGTACTTC.

The rearrangement links TRBV19 to TRBJ1-1; D is possibly TRBD1 (5 bases). This CDR3 is 15 amino acids long. CDR1 LNHDA and CDR2 SQIVND come from the germline V gene (reference sequence). V was clipped by 2 bases and J by 5 bases, with 15 bases between them. DNA for the CDR3: TGTGCCAGTAGTATATTTTCGGGGGGTGGAACTGAAGCTTTCTTT. Residues: CASSIFSGGGTEAFF.

V and J are TRBV28 and TRBJ2-5; TRBD1 matches at 8 bases. Trimming cost V 4 bases and J 3 bases; bases outside gene matches: 10. Germline V gives CDR1 MDHEN, CDR2 SYDVKM. The CDR3 contains 16 residues. CDR3: CASSSFIADREETQYF. The CDR3 DNA follows: TGTGCCAGCAGTTCCTTTATAGCGGACAGGGAAGAGACCCAGTACTTC.